This T cell receptor (beta chain) is from a study of shared clonotypes between healthy human individuals (dated by TCRdb to 2018 to 2021). For context, the study as a whole: The cohort comprised a couple of women and a few men aged 18 to 49 years. For each donor, CD4 naive and CD4 memory were each given three plates, CD8 naive was given two plates, and CD8 memory was given one plate. The study deeply sequenced blood TCR repertoires of about 5 healthy adults to estimate repertoire size and the extent of clonotype sharing between individuals. To increase sequencing depth and limit assay-specific biases, TCR repertoire library preparation and sequencing were carried out by different laboratories using diverse techniques. Leukapheresis yielded between about 0.8 and 9.5 billion PBMCs per donor.

A word on this clone: The clone's antigen remains unknown. The input lacks base qualities; no much larger clone sits a single base away.

Overall study outcomes, separate from this receptor: Higher generation probabilities were observed for clonotypes shared by all four sorted-subset donors than for non-shared clonotypes. Pairwise subsampling led to the expectation that sequencing depth would affect the degree of clonotype sharing among donors. The small number of donors limited the genetic and exposure-history diversity represented. Naive subsets generally had larger estimated clonotype richness than memory subsets did. Across a handful of donors, about 4.5% of naive CD4, approximately 3.5% of naive CD8, roughly 2.2% of memory CD4, and around 0.4% of memory CD8 clonotypes were shared. Even with the large sequencing depth, rarefaction of the sorted-subset datasets indicated that sequencing was incomplete. Sampling was restricted to blood, and TCR repertoires in tissue are likely to differ from TCR repertoires in blood.

Using the deep immunoSEQ assay, TCR CDR3 regions were amplified from genomic DNA by multiplex PCR. Genomic DNA extracted from each cell subset was distributed evenly over all wells of several immunoSEQ 96-well plates, and each plate served as one replicate. Each replicate PCR for sorted subsets received approximately 220 ng genomic DNA, equal to roughly 30,000 T cell genomes. Purified libraries were measured with a Qubit 3.0 fluorometer, size-checked on a Bioanalyzer 2100, and measured again with the KAPA Library Quantification kit. Every immunoSEQ 96-well plate was sequenced on a separate single-read 150-cycle Illumina NextSeq 550 flow cell. From the authors' description of their analysis: The immunoSEQ output contained only junctional sequences without quality scores, so filtering could not match that applied to full-length reads. Sequences were annotated with PyIR, a Python wrapper for IgBLAST v1.9, and V/J genes and CDR3 were assigned using IMGT germline references. Reads with weak V/J assignments (E-value above 1e-6), missing CDR3, stop codons, out-of-frame junctions, or ambiguous translated residues were removed. V3J clonotypes were defined by identical inferred V gene, J gene, and CDR3 amino acid sequence. Percentage overlap between repertoires was calculated by dividing the number of shared unique clonotypes by the size of the smaller repertoire. Repertoire richness was assessed with RTK rarefaction, the Chao1 estimator, and Recon v2.1 estimates of unobserved clonotypes. OLGA was used to compute generation probabilities for all TCRbeta clonotypes that the gDNA method yielded from a handful of donors. TCRdb mirrors the immuneACCESS table, restricted to in-frame sequences. Some clones are absent from its copies; in checked studies, under half trace to an unresolved V gene, and the reason for the others is unknown. That table is the source of V, J and clone size, and D and trimming were worked out from the DNA. Here the sample has around 720,000 clones; 60% to 75% occur a single time. The ten most abundant clones make up roughly 2% of the sample.

Healthy HIV-negative adults with no recently reported acute infections or vaccinations were included as donors. All donors were Caucasian adults living in Nashville, Tennessee, USA. CD4+ T cells were enriched by magnetic negative selection, after which naive cells were positively selected on CD45RA and the negative fraction was taken as the memory subset. After blood collection by leukapheresis, PBMCs were isolated using Ficoll-Histopaque density gradient centrifugation and then cryopreserved in the vapor phase of liquid nitrogen. Purity and quantity of every magnetically sorted T cell population were checked by analytical flow cytometry. From each sorted fraction, genomic DNA was isolated and quantified by UV absorbance on a Nanodrop 2000c. Reading the germline V gene (reference sequence) gives CDR1 WNHNN and CDR2 SYGVQD. Inclusive of the bounding cysteine and phenylalanine, the CDR3 is 15 residues long. CDR3 DNA is the only sequence kept; it has 45 bases, read in frame from the first base. Trimming costs V 4 bases and J 0 bases, and their ends lie 10 bases apart.

The TCR was taken from a woman aged 25 to 39 in good health. The rearranged segments are TRBV10-1 and TRBJ2-1; the D gene identity is not certain. The sequenced material came from memory CD4+ T cells sorted from blood. The cell subset or site label for this specimen denotes: CD45RA-negative fraction. The base sequence is TGCGCCAGCAGTGTGTACTCCAGCTCCTACAATGAGCAGTTCTTC. Its amino acids are CASSVYSSSYNEQFF.